This record concerns one T cell receptor beta chain sequence. It has no known antigen specificity. No much larger clone exists at a distance of one base, and base qualities are not known. Sequencing instrument: Illumina NovaSeq 6000. TCRalpha and TCRbeta cDNA libraries were built by 5'RACE with constant-segment primers, adding sample barcodes and unique molecular identifiers. Trizol reagent was used to extract RNA from every sample. The libraries were amplified in two PCR steps, and the second step added a second sample barcode and Illumina TruSeq adapters. The libraries were sequenced on an Illumina NovaSeq using 2 x 150 bp paired-end reads. Per the source publication's procedure: With migec v1.2.7, reads were demultiplexed and then collapsed into UMI-guided consensus sequences. Using mixcr v2.1.11, UMI consensuses were aligned to TRA and TRB V and J templates and then assembled into clonotypes. Expanded or contracted clonotypes were those called significant by both edgeR and NoisET, with noise models trained on biological replicates. For edgeR calls, the thresholds were a false discovery rate-adjusted p below 0.01 and a log2 fold-change of 1. As an exploratory analysis of dynamics, max-normalized trajectories of the 1000 most abundant clonotypes were examined by PCA with hierarchical clustering. Separately sequenced CD4+ and CD8+ repertoires were used to assign a CD4 or CD8 phenotype to each responding clone. Using fastp trimming at Q25 and MiXCR clonotype assembly, TCRdb reanalyzed the public sequencing data and kept in-frame beta chains. Merged by CDR3 protein, the rows form single entries marked with the most common genes and DNA. The V and J calls follow TCRdb's processing rather than the paper's. The sample includes hundreds of thousands of distinct CDR3 sequences, with 25% observed a single time. 12% of the sample belongs to the ten largest clones.

Ficoll-Paque density gradient centrifugation was the method used to isolate PBMCs. The sample originates from a study of T-cell memory formation after mild COVID-19 (dated by TCRdb to the early 2020s). With regard to the full study: TCR sequence clusters from the two donors were largely donor specific. In a couple of donors, T-cell clones that expanded and contracted after mild COVID-19 were tracked by sequencing TCRalpha and TCRbeta repertoires over time. The cohort was made up of two young adult volunteers, one female and one male, who were previously healthy.

Trimming accounts for 4 bases at V and 7 bases at J, while the number of junction bases matched to no gene is 6. Via the germline V gene (reference sequence), CDR1 is DFQATT and CDR2 SNEGSKA. The CDR3 holds 13 amino acids from the cysteine to the phenylalanine. This entry keeps only the CDR3 DNA: 39 bases, framed from base 1. Results and caveats for the whole study, not just this receptor: Only a couple of mild cases were covered in the study, and larger cohorts including severe cases with pre-infection samples were considered necessary. Whether the second-wave clones peaking on day 37 were SARS-CoV-2 specific was not confirmed. Contracting CD4+ clones turned up mainly in the CM and EM memory subsets, whereas EMRA was where CD8+ clones were enriched. From day 15 to 85, contracting clones showed balanced CD4/CD8 phenotypes, whereas a second wave of clones that expanded from day 15 to 37 leaned towards CD4+. Some responding clones were found in pre-infection memory, which suggests that pre-existing cross-reactive memory T cells took part in the SARS-CoV-2 response.

Input material: PBMCs or a T cell subset sorted from them (not recorded which). The sequence was collected from an adult woman who had mild COVID-19 (a few samples of this study predate the infection). The sample titles of this study are shuffled in the database, so cell type and time point are left out; the donor was told from shared clones. The chain is made from TRBV20-1 and TRBJ2-1, with TRBD2 identical over 8 junction bases. The encoded CDR3 is CSAKGTRVNEQFF. The nucleotide sequence is given as TGCAGTGCTAAGGGGACTAGGGTAAATGAGCAGTTCTTC.